Below, 15 T cell receptor beta chains from the same sample are listed, as sequenced in a study of graft-versus-host responses after intestinal transplantation. These TCRs are of unknown antigen specificity. This table comes from immunoSEQ multiplex PCR, and its TCRdb copy is limited to in-frame clones, with some not included. The table lists about 120,000 clones, 90% to 95% of them singletons. The source was unstimulated CD8+ T cells sorted from spleen or lymph node cells, collected before transplant. The receptors were sampled from a human donor who was the organ donor for an intestinal transplant.

The V call is TRBV27, the J call TRBJ2-7, with D possibly TRBD1 on 6 matching bases. V lost 4 bases, J lost 4 bases, and 11 bases lay in between. In germline, CDR1 is MNHEY, CDR2 SMNVEV (reference sequence). This CDR3 contains 13 residues. For the CDR3, the DNA is TGTGCCAGCAGTTACAGGGTCTTTTACGAGCAGTACTTC. Amino acids: CASSYRVFYEQYF.

As for this clone: The germline gene is not matched at one end of the junction; a read error may be the cause. The V gene is TRBV7-3, the J gene TRBJ2-7; no reliable D call. Germline assignment: CDR1 SGHTA and CDR2 FQGTGA. The CDR3 loop spans 13 amino acids. The DNA for the CDR3 is TGTGCCAGCAGCCCTCCCTACTCCAACGAGCAGTACTTC. Protein product: CASSPPYSNEQYF.

This CDR3 is CASSLYPGLAGANYEGQYF. The CDR3 DNA sequence: TGTGCCAGCAGCTTGTACCCGGGACTAGCGGGCGCTAACTACGAGGGGCAGTACTTC. This chain uses TRBV7-8 with TRBJ2-7, with TRBD2 matching over 12 bases. Germline CDR1 is SGHVS and CDR2 is FQNEAQ. Trimming removed 3 bases from V and 9 bases from J; junction bases left unmatched: 21. This CDR3 comprises 19 residues.

The chain recombines TRBV6-1 with TRBJ2-7; the D gene is possibly TRBD2 (6 bases). CDR3 length: 15 residues. The V end lost 3 bases, the J end lost 3 bases, and 15 bases lay between the germline ends. Germline CDR1 MNHNS, CDR2 SASEGT. The chain's CDR3 is CASSEYGTGDYEQYF. CDR3 in DNA: TGTGCCAGCAGTGAGTATGGGACGGGGGACTACGAGCAGTACTTC.

The chain couples TRBV29-1 to TRBJ1-1, with no clear D. The CDR3 runs to 13 residues. The germline V and J ends were trimmed by 1 base and 5 bases, with 11 bases remaining between them. Germline CDR1 is SQVTM and CDR2 is ANQGSEA. The CDR3 here is CSVEVRVRTEAFF. CDR3 sequence (DNA): TGCAGCGTTGAAGTCCGGGTGAGGACTGAAGCTTTCTTT.

V is TRBV11-2 and J is TRBJ2-1, with 12 bases fitting TRBD1. This CDR3 has 14 amino acids. Germline V gives CDR1 SGHAT, CDR2 FQNNGV. V trimming: 6 bases; J trimming: 8 bases; junction bases outside the gene matches: 5. CDR3 protein: CASSIGTGGDEQFF. The DNA for the CDR3 is TGTGCCAGCAGTATCGGGACAGGGGGCGATGAGCAGTTCTTC.

The chain links TRBV27 to TRBJ2-1; no reliable D call. Germline V gene data show CDR1 as MNHEY and CDR2 as SMNVEV (reference sequence). The CDR3 extends over 13 amino acids. V lost 1 base and J lost 9, with 10 bases in between. The CDR3 DNA follows: TGTGCCAGCAGTTTATGGGCACTCCGTGAGCAGTTCTTC. Its protein is CASSLWALREQFF.

The chain combines TRBV11-2 with TRBJ1-2; D gene uncertain. The CDR3 sequence is 13 residues long. Trimming shortened V by 7 bases and J by 5 bases, and 14 bases separated the two germline ends. CDR1 is SGHAT and CDR2 is FQNNGV in the germline V gene. The DNA of the CDR3 is TGTGCCAGCAACAGAGTGCTCGGGTATGGCTACACCTTC. It translates to CASNRVLGYGYTF.

This clone was detected a few times. The chain recombines TRBV5-4 with TRBJ2-7; 9 bases line up with TRBD2. Germline CDR1 reads SGHNT; CDR2 reads YYREEE (reference sequence). The length of the CDR3 is 14 residues. J gave up 1 base and V 4 bases, and 3 bases lay outside the gene matches. DNA for the CDR3: TGTGCCAGCAGCACGCTAGCGGGGTCCTACGAGCAGTACTTC. Translating gives CASSTLAGSYEQYF.

The chain couples TRBV1 to TRBJ1-1. TRBV1 is assigned pseudogene status. The CDR3 has 11 amino acids. CDR3 DNA: TGCACCAGGTCGCCGGGGATGGAAGCTTTCTTT. This gives the protein CTRSPGMEAFF.

About this clone: Within the sample, other DNA sequences also encode this same CDR3. The chain joins TRBV5-6 to TRBJ2-7; 8 bases map to TRBD1. After removal of 4 bases from V and 2 bases from J, the junction contained 5 bases not matched to a gene. The CDR3 is 14 residues long. Germline loops: CDR1 SGHDT, CDR2 YYEEEE. In DNA form, the CDR3 reads TGTGCCAGCAGCCTTGGACAGGGAGCCTACGAGCAGTACTTC. Translation: CASSLGQGAYEQYF.

The chain uses TRBV5-1 and TRBJ2-2; D is uncertain. Looked up from germline, CDR1 is SGHRS and CDR2 is YFSETQ. With 1 base removed from V and 1 base from J, the gap between germline ends came to 14 bases. The CDR3 loop spans 17 amino acids. This CDR3 is CASSLWSVWGNTGELFF. CDR3 nucleotide sequence: TGCGCCAGCAGCTTGTGGTCTGTCTGGGGGAACACCGGGGAGCTGTTTTTT. Variable domain in full (rest from reference TRBV5-1 and TRBJ2-2): KAGVTQTPRYLIKTRGQQVTLSCSPISGHRSVSWYQQTPGQGLQFLFEYFSETQRNKGNFPGRFSGRQFSNSRSEMNVSTLELGDSALYLCASSLWSVWGNTGELFFGEGSRLTVL.

V and J are TRBV11-2 and TRBJ1-4; 10 bases match TRBD1. The ends lost 1 base at V and 7 bases at J; junction bases unmatched: 0. Germline V CDR1 and CDR2: SGHAT, FQNNGV. There are 14 residues in the CDR3. CDR3 sequence reads: CASSLGTGGEKLFF. In DNA form, the CDR3 reads TGTGCCAGCAGCTTAGGGACAGGGGGTGAAAAACTGTTTTTT.

The chain links TRBV5-6 to TRBJ1-2, with 7 nucleotides matching TRBD1. Per the germline V gene, CDR1 is SGHDT and CDR2 is YYEEEE. The junction had 4 bases not matched to a gene; V was cut back by 1 base and J by 4 bases. This CDR3 has 14 amino acids. The chain's CDR3 is CASSLRGQIYGYTF. The DNA of the CDR3 is TGTGCCAGCAGCTTGCGGGGACAGATCTATGGCTACACCTTC.

V gene TRBV6-5 combines with J gene TRBJ2-7; D is unclear. Germline V lookup: CDR1 MNHEY, CDR2 SVGAGI. This CDR3 has 14 residues. The ends were cut back, 0 bases at V and 5 bases at J, with 11 bases in the middle. CDR3 sequence reads: CASSYSTRTDEQYF. CDR3 DNA sequence: TGTGCCAGCAGTTACTCGACGAGGACCGACGAGCAGTACTTC.